This T cell receptor (beta chain) is drawn from a study of blood T cell repertoires in COVID-19. Background on the study: Samples taken during acute and convalescent COVID-19 were collected in the United States, Italy and Spain. From T cells, B-cell-depleted T cells, or PBMCs came the material, which was cDNA or gDNA.

The J segment lost 7 bases and the V segment lost 5 bases, leaving 2 bases of the junction unmatched. The CDR3 totals 13 residues. Germline V CDR1 and CDR2: LNHNV, YYDKDF (reference sequence). Authors' analysis steps: Amplification of reference gene primers provided the estimated nucleated cell counts. Data came from immunoSEQ multiplex PCR; TCRdb stores just in-frame clones and leaves some out. V, J and clone size derive from that table, while D and trimming were established from the DNA sequence. This repertoire shows under 200,000 clones, over 75% found once; its top ten account for approximately 0.48%.

The chain is built from TRBV15 and TRBJ1-5, with 10 bases that match TRBD1. The sequenced sample was peripheral blood. The source of this sequence is a man aged 50-60 years with acute or convalescent COVID-19. CDR3 DNA sequence: TGTGCCACCAGCGGACAGGGGGGGCAGCCCCAGCATTTT. It yields the protein CATSGQGGQPQHF.